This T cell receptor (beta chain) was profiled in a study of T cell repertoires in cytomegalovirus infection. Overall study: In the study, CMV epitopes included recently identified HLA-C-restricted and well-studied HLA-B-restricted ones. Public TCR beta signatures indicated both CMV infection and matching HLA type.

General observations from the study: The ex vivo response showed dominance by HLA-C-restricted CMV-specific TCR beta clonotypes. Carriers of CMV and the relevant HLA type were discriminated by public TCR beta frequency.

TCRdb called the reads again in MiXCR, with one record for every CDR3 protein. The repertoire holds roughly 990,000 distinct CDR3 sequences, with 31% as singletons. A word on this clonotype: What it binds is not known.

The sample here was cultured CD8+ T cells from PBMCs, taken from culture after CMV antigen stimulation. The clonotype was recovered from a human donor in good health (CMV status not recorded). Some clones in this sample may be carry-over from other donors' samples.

CDR3 sequence reads: CASSYGQGLGYGYTF. The DNA for the CDR3 is TGTGCCAGCAGTTACGGACAGGGCCTAGGCTATGGCTACACCTTC. The genes are TRBV6-6 and TRBJ1-2; 8 nucleotides align to TRBD1. The CDR3 is 15 residues long. Germline CDR1 reads MNHNY; CDR2 reads SVGAGI (reference sequence). J was trimmed by 4 bases and V by 2 bases; bases with no gene match: 6.